The next 29 T cell receptor beta chains were all read from a single sample in a study of PD-L1 blockade in urothelial cancer. Produced via immunoSEQ multiplex PCR; TCRdb's table is partial and in-frame only. The table records tens of thousands of clones, roughly 79% of them present only once. Time point defined: pretreatment peripheral blood. Sequencing used PBMCs, obtained around atezolizumab (anti-PD-L1) treatment. These receptors all stem from a man in his 70s with urothelial cancer.

The chain recombines TRBV6-1 with TRBJ1-1; D ambiguous. This CDR3 has 14 residues. Per germline, CDR1 MNHNS and CDR2 SASEGT. V gave up 5 bases and J gave up 5 bases, with 15 bases separating them. The CDR3 sequence is CASSTRTAGTEAFF. CDR3 sequence (DNA): TGTGCCAGCAGTACCCGGACGGCGGGGACTGAAGCTTTCTTT.

The chain combines TRBV6-5 with TRBJ2-7; possible D gene TRBD1, 6 bases. This CDR3 is 15 amino acids long. Trimming removed 6 bases at V and 7 bases at J, with 22 bases between. The germline V gene encodes CDR1 MNHEY and CDR2 SVGAGI. The CDR3 is CASSSLDSLQREQYF. In nucleotides, the CDR3 is TGTGCCAGCAGCTCTCTGGACAGCCTTCAGAGGGAGCAGTACTTC.

CDR3 DNA: TGTGCCAGCAGCCCTGGACAGACCTACAATGAGCAGTTCTTC. As protein: CASSPGQTYNEQFF. This sequence joins TRBV7-3 and TRBJ2-1, with a possible D match to TRBD1 (6 bases). The CDR3 has 14 residues. Trimming cost V 5 bases and J 2 bases, with 10 bases left between them. Germline CDR1 reads SGHTA; CDR2 reads FQGTGA.

This clone was seen just once. The chain couples TRBV5-1 to TRBJ1-1; TRBD1 aligns across 9 bases. The CDR3 is 15 residues long. CDR1 and CDR2 (germline): SGHRS, YFSETQ. V gave up 0 bases and J gave up 4 bases; unmatched junction bases: 4. CDR3 residues: CASSLGTGVGTEAFF. The CDR3 DNA sequence: TGCGCCAGCAGCTTGGGGACAGGGGTTGGCACTGAAGCTTTCTTT.

This clone showed up just a few times. This sequence joins TRBV6-6 and TRBJ1-5; possible D gene TRBD1, 6 bases. There are 15 residues in the CDR3. The germline CDR1 and CDR2 sequences are MNHNY and SVGAGI (reference sequence). Trimming removed 5 bases at V and 2 bases at J, with 13 bases between. CDR3 amino acids: CASSRQVEGNQPQHF. The CDR3 DNA follows: TGTGCCAGCAGTAGACAGGTAGAGGGCAATCAGCCCCAGCATTTT.

The J gene is TRBJ2-5, the V gene TRBV2; 12 nucleotides match TRBD2. This CDR3 is 16 amino acids long. Germline lookup yields CDR1 SNHLY and CDR2 FYNNEI. The J segment lost 5 bases and the V segment lost 2 bases, leaving 6 bases of the junction unmatched. CDR3 in DNA: TGTGCCAGCAGTGAAAGGACTAGCGGGAACGCGGAGACCCAGTACTTC. Translation: CASSERTSGNAETQYF.

The chain carries TRBV6-5 and TRBJ1-4; D is possibly TRBD1 (5 bases). V was shortened by 2 bases and J by 3 bases, with 7 bases between the two germline ends. The germline V gene has CDR1 MNHEY and CDR2 SVGAGI. The CDR3 sequence is 14 residues long. The CDR3 region has the DNA TGTGCCAGCAGTTACCGGACACCTAATGAAAAACTGTTTTTT. It translates to CASSYRTPNEKLFF.

The chain links TRBV30 to TRBJ1-2; 10 bases match TRBD1. Germline CDR1 GTSNPN, CDR2 SVGIG (reference sequence). V was pared by 5 bases and J by 4 bases, with 7 bases of the junction left unmatched. This CDR3 has 14 amino acids. The CDR3 bases are TGTGCCTGGGCGGGACAGGGGTACCTCTATGGCTACACCTTC. Translation gives CAWAGQGYLYGYTF.

This chain joins TRBV11-3 and TRBJ2-7, with TRBD2 identical over 9 bases. This CDR3 is built from 17 residues. Germline-derived CDR1 and CDR2 are SGHNT and YENEEA. V lost 3 bases and J lost 3; bases outside the gene matches: 12. The CDR3 reads CASSFSSSGVGVYEQYF. The CDR3 DNA reads TGTGCCAGCAGCTTTTCTTCTAGCGGGGTGGGGGTCTACGAGCAGTACTTC.

J is TRBJ2-7 and V is TRBV7-2; the D gene is possibly TRBD1 (8 bases). V lost 1 base and J 4 bases, leaving 14 bases between the germline ends. Looked up from germline, CDR1 is SGHTA and CDR2 is FQGNSA. CDR3 size: 15 residues. Here the CDR3 reads CASSLGGGQAYEQYF. DNA of the CDR3: TGTGCCAGCAGCTTAGGGGGGGGACAGGCTTACGAGCAGTACTTC.

The chain is built from TRBV11-3 and TRBJ2-7; D is uncertain. The germline V gene encodes CDR1 SGHNT and CDR2 YENEEA. V was cut by 5 bases and J by 1 base, with 12 bases left in between. The CDR3 covers 14 residues. The CDR3 DNA reads as TGTGCCAGCAGCCCCCCGACTGCTTCCTACGAGCAGTACTTC. This sequence encodes CASSPPTASYEQYF. Drawing the rest from reference TRBV11-3 and TRBJ2-7, the complete variable domain is EAGVVQSPRYKIIEKKQPVAFWCNPISGHNTLYWYLQNLGQGPELLIRYENEEAVDDSQLPKDRFSAERLKGVDSTLKIQPAELGDSAVYLCASSPPTASYEQYFGPGTRLTVT.

This chain uses TRBV19 with TRBJ1-1, with 10 bases identical to TRBD1. The CDR3 sequence is 13 residues long. Germline lookup yields CDR1 LNHDA and CDR2 SQIVND (reference sequence). With 3 bases clipped from V and 7 bases from J, the junction kept 2 bases outside the gene matches. The CDR3 reads CASSMGQGYEAFF. In DNA form, the CDR3 reads TGTGCCAGTAGTATGGGACAGGGGTATGAAGCTTTCTTT.

The chain uses TRBV18 and TRBJ1-2; D might be TRBD1 (6 bases). The germline V and J ends were trimmed by 3 bases and 5 bases, with 13 bases remaining between them. The CDR3 spans 14 residues. Germline V gives CDR1 KGHSH, CDR2 LQKENI. CDR3 nucleotides: TGTGCCAGCTCACCCGACAGGTCGGGATATGGCTACACCTTC. Amino acids: CASSPDRSGYGYTF.

The chain uses TRBV5-6 and TRBJ2-1, with 8 bases that match TRBD2. V shed 4 bases, J shed 5 bases, and the junction held 5 bases outside the gene matches. The CDR3 is made up of 14 amino acids. Germline V gene lookup returns CDR1 SGHDT and CDR2 YYEEEE. This CDR3 reads CASSPGLGNNEQFF. In nucleotides, the CDR3 is TGTGCCAGCAGCCCGGGACTAGGAAACAATGAGCAGTTCTTC.

The J gene is TRBJ1-1, the V gene TRBV29-1; D unclear. The CDR3 consists of 14 residues. The V end lost 7 bases, the J end lost 1 base, and 16 bases lay between the germline ends. Germline V gene data show CDR1 as SQVTM and CDR2 as ANQGSEA. DNA for the CDR3: TGCAGCGCCCCAGACTTTGATAAGAACACTGAAGCTTTCTTT. Protein sequence: CSAPDFDKNTEAFF.

This rearrangement joins TRBV27 to TRBJ1-2, with D possibly TRBD1 on 6 matching bases. V was trimmed by 6 bases and J by 7 bases, leaving 12 bases between them. The CDR3 loop spans 12 amino acids. Looked up from germline, CDR1 is MNHEY and CDR2 is SMNVEV (reference sequence). The CDR3 nucleotides are TGTGCCAGCAGGCACAGGGAAGGTGGCTACACCTTC. Protein: CASRHREGGYTF.

The chain carries TRBV30 and TRBJ2-3; D unresolved. The V and J ends lost 2 bases and 1 base respectively, with 10 bases between them. Germline values: CDR1 GTSNPN, CDR2 SVGIG (reference sequence). The CDR3 runs 14 residues. In DNA form, the CDR3 reads TGTGCCTGGAGTCGTGCGGCGGGCACAGATACGCAGTATTTT. This translates into CAWSRAAGTDTQYF. Combining the CDR3 with reference TRBV30 and TRBJ2-3 gives the whole variable domain SQTIHQWPATLVQPVGSPLSLECTVEGTSNPNLYWYRQAAGRGLQLLFYSVGIGQISSEVPQNLSASRPQDRQFILSSKKLLLSDSGFYLCAWSRAAGTDTQYFGPGTRLTVL.

The chain is built from TRBV5-6 and TRBJ1-2; 7 nucleotides align to TRBD1. The germline V gene has CDR1 SGHDT and CDR2 YYEEEE. The CDR3 runs 15 residues. Unmatched junction bases numbered 10, after V lost 0 bases and J lost 8 bases. The CDR3 sequence is CASSLAWTGIGGYTF. Here the CDR3 DNA reads TGTGCCAGCAGCTTGGCCTGGACAGGAATAGGGGGCTACACCTTC.

The chain uses TRBV7-9 and TRBJ1-2; perhaps TRBD1 as D (5 bases). The V gene lost 2 bases and the J gene lost 6 bases, with 16 bases spanning the gap. The CDR3 is made up of 15 amino acids. Germline assignment: CDR1 SEHNR and CDR2 FQNEAQ (reference sequence). CDR3 residues: CASSLISGVGDGYTF. Written as DNA, the CDR3 is TGTGCCAGCAGCTTAATTTCGGGGGTAGGGGATGGCTACACCTTC.

The chain recombines TRBV7-3 with TRBJ1-1; TRBD1 is a possible D gene (5 bases). Trimming pared 3 bases from V and 5 bases from J, leaving 22 bases between. Germline CDR1 reads SGHTA; CDR2 reads FQGTGA. The CDR3 sequence is 17 residues long. CDR3 residues: CASSLIARRGVRTEAFF. The CDR3, as DNA: TGTGCCAGCAGCTTGATCGCTAGAAGGGGTGTGCGGACTGAAGCTTTCTTT.

This clone was observed once. The chain has TRBV19 and TRBJ1-2, with 10 bases matching TRBD1. J lost 5 bases, V lost 1 base, and 10 bases had no gene match. Germline V lookup: CDR1 LNHDA, CDR2 SQIVND (reference sequence). This CDR3 contains 17 residues. The CDR3 here is CASSIGQGAQSGYGYTF. CDR3 coding DNA: TGTGCCAGTAGTATAGGACAGGGGGCCCAATCTGGATATGGCTACACCTTC.

J is TRBJ2-5 and V is TRBV5-1; D not resolved. The CDR3 contains 14 residues. V was pared by 0 bases and J by 5 bases, with 11 bases between. Germline V gene lookup returns CDR1 SGHRS and CDR2 YFSETQ. CDR3 bases: TGCGCCAGCAGCTTGGAGAAGGTGGGCGAGACCCAGTACTTC. Residues: CASSLEKVGETQYF.

The V call is TRBV7-3, the J call TRBJ2-3, with 7 positions matching TRBD2. CDR3 length: 15 amino acids. Germline V gene data show CDR1 as SGHTA and CDR2 as FQGTGA. V lost 2 bases, J lost 2 bases, and 4 bases stayed unmatched. CDR3 loop: CASSLGGGDTDTQYF. Written as DNA, the CDR3 is TGTGCCAGCAGCTTAGGCGGGGGAGACACAGATACGCAGTATTTT. Full variable domain (rest looked up from reference TRBV7-3 and TRBJ2-3): GAGVSQTPSNKVTEKGKYVELRCDPISGHTALYWYRQSLGQGPEFLIYFQGTGAADDSGLPNDRFFAVRPEGSVSTLKIQRTERGDSAVYLCASSLGGGDTDTQYFGPGTRLTVL.

The chain employs TRBV5-5 and TRBJ2-1; D is possibly TRBD2 (5 bases). This CDR3 is built from 14 residues. V was clipped by 0 bases and J by 2 bases, with 6 bases between them. Germline V gene lookup returns CDR1 SGHKS and CDR2 YYEKEE (reference sequence). This chain's CDR3 is CASSLAGAYNEQFF. The CDR3 region has the DNA TGTGCCAGCAGCTTGGCCGGGGCCTACAATGAGCAGTTCTTC.

The rearrangement links TRBV2 to TRBJ1-1, with D unresolved. This CDR3 is built from 13 residues. Germline CDR1 is SNHLY and CDR2 is FYNNEI. The ends were cut back, 1 base at V and 4 bases at J, with 7 bases in the middle. The CDR3, as DNA: TGTGCCAGCAGTGAAGTCGAGGGCACTGAAGCTTTCTTT. Residues: CASSEVEGTEAFF.

The V and J genes are TRBV4-1 and TRBJ2-7, with TRBD2 matching over 10 bases. Germline CDR1 reads MGHRA; CDR2 reads YSYEKL. V shed 1 base and J 4 bases; nucleotides not matched to a gene: 4. This CDR3 is built from 15 residues. The CDR3 DNA sequence: TGCGCCAGCAGCCAAGCGGAGCGGGAGGGGTACGAGCAGTACTTC. Translating gives CASSQAEREGYEQYF.

The CDR3: CASSEWDTSYNEQFF. Here the CDR3 DNA reads TGCGCCAGCAGTGAATGGGACACCTCCTACAATGAGCAGTTCTTC. This chain connects TRBV10-1 to TRBJ2-1; D is possibly TRBD1 (6 bases). The V end was cut by 3 bases, the J end by 0 bases, with 9 bases between. The CDR3 covers 15 residues. Per germline, CDR1 WNHNN and CDR2 SYGVQD (reference sequence).

This clone turned up a few times. The genes are TRBV7-9 and TRBJ2-7, with 7 bases that match TRBD1. The CDR3 contains 14 residues. CDR1 and CDR2 from the germline V gene are SEHNR and FQNEAQ (reference sequence). With V trimmed by 1 base and J by 3 bases, 3 bases remained unmatched. The chain's CDR3 is CASSLGPGGYEQYF. The CDR3 DNA is TGTGCCAGCAGCTTAGGTCCAGGGGGCTACGAGCAGTACTTC.

The chain joins TRBV5-6 to TRBJ2-1, with 7 bases identical to TRBD1. From germline, CDR1 is SGHDT and CDR2 YYEEEE. Trimming took 4 bases from V and 7 from J; bases not matched to a gene: 8. This CDR3 contains 14 residues. The CDR3 reads CASSALTGKNEQFF. CDR3 coding DNA: TGTGCCAGCAGCGCTCTGACAGGGAAAAATGAGCAGTTCTTC.